This T cell receptor beta chain derives from a study of CD8 T cells in Susac syndrome. cDNA came from around 0.5 to 1 ug RNA primed by random hexamers. TCRdb re-analysed the immunoSEQ multiplex PCR reads in MiXCR, keeping a single row per CDR3 protein. Of about 290,000 distinct CDR3 sequences in the sample, approximately 89% are singletons; the top ten hold more than 0.15%. Sequencing input: CD8+ T cells from PBMCs. The TCR originated in a human donor with multiple sclerosis.

The DNA for the CDR3 is TGTGCCAGTAGCCCACCCAACCTCGGACGGAGCTCCTACAATGAGCAGTTCTTC. This codes for CASSPPNLGRSSYNEQFF. This chain connects TRBV19 to TRBJ2-1; D call uncertain. Trimming left V 6 bases short and J 0 bases short, with 21 bases between. Germline loops: CDR1 LNHDA, CDR2 SQIVND (reference sequence). This CDR3 is built from 18 residues.